This T cell receptor (beta chain) was captured by sequencing in a study of PD-1 blockade in classical Hodgkin lymphoma. Study context: Patients were infused with nivolumab 3 mg/kg every 2 weeks. Study outcomes and limitations: No one has yet defined what causes the repertoire differences, which may be disease activity or prior therapy. Healthy donors were reported to have higher baseline TCR diversity than newly diagnosed patients.

Following autologous stem cell transplantation, relapse occurred in every patient, and exposure to brentuximab vedotin varied. Sequenced by immunoSEQ multiplex PCR; TCRdb stores in-frame clones only, minus some. The sample yields over 85,000 clones, 75% to 85% seen once. In the case of this clone: Its specificity is unknown.

V shed 5 bases, J shed 2 bases, and the junction held 5 bases outside the gene matches. CDR1 is SEHNR, CDR2 FQNEAQ, per germline (reference sequence). CDR3 length equals 15 residues. Sequences were derived from peripheral blood mononuclear cells (PBMCs), sampled before the second cycle of nivolumab. The receptor comes from a human donor with classical Hodgkin lymphoma. This chain links TRBV7-9 with TRBJ1-2; 10 bases are shared with TRBD1. The CDR3 nucleotides are TGTGCCAGCAGCACGGGGGACAGGGGAAACTATGGCTACACCTTC. It translates to CASSTGDRGNYGYTF.